This record concerns one T cell receptor (beta chain) sequence. The sample is drawn from a study of blood T cell repertoires in COVID-19. Study-level information: COVID-19 samples, acute and convalescent, were from the United States, Italy and Spain. PBMCs, B-cell-depleted T cells, or T cells were the source of the cDNA or gDNA that made up the material.

In the original workflow: By means of reference gene primer amplification, nucleated cell counts were estimated. Assay used: immunoSEQ multiplex PCR; TCRdb lists only in-frame clones, some missing. V and J calls plus clone size are reproduced from that table; the DNA served to infer D and trimming. This repertoire shows approximately 190,000 clones, 80% to 85% found once; its top ten account for about 5.5%. The V segment lost 2 bases and the J segment 0 bases; nucleotides outside the gene matches: 13. The CDR3 sequence is 19 residues long. This chain uses TRBV23-1 with TRBJ1-5; TRBD1 agrees at 7 bases. TRBV23-1 is treated as an ORF (open reading frame) with a function not yet certain. Sequencing was carried out using peripheral blood. This TCR came from a woman aged 25 to 39 with acute or convalescent COVID-19. The CDR3 nucleotides read TGCGCCAGCAGTCAACCCGGGACAGAGGAGTACTATAGCAATCAGCCCCAGCATTTT. Encoded protein: CASSQPGTEEYYSNQPQHF.